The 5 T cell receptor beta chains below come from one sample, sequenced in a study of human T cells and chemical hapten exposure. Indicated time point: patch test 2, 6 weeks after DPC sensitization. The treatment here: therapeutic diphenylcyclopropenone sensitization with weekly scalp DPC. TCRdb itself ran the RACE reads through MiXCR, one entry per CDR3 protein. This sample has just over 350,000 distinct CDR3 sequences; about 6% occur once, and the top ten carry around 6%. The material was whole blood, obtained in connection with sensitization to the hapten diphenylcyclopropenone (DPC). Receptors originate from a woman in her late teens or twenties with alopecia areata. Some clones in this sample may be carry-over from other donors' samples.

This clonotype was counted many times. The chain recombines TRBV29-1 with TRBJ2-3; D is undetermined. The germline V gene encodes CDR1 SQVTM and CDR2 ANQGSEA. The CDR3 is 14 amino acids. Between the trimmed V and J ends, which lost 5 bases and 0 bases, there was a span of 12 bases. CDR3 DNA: TGCAGCGTTCTCAGTCTGACCAGCACAGATACGCAGTATTTT. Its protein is CSVLSLTSTDTQYF.

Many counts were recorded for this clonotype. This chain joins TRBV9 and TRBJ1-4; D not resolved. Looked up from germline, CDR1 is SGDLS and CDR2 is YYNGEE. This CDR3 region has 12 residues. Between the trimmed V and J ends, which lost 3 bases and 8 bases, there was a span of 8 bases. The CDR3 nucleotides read TGTGCCAGCAGCGCCGGTAACGAAAAACTGTTTTTT. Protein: CASSAGNEKLFF.

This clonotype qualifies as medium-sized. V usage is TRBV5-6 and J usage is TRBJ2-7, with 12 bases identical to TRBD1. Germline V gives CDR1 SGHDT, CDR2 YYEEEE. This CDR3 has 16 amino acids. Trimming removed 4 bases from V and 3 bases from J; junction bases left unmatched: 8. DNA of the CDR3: TGTGCCAGCAGCGCAGCCGGGACAGGGGGCGGCTACGAGCAGTACTTC. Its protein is CASSAAGTGGGYEQYF.

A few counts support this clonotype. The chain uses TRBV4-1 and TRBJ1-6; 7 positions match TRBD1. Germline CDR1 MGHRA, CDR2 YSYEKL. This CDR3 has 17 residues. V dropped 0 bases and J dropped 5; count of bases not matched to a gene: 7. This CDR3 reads CASSQDSGTADNSPLHF. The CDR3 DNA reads TGCGCCAGCAGCCAAGATTCCGGGACAGCTGATAATTCACCCCTCCACTTT.

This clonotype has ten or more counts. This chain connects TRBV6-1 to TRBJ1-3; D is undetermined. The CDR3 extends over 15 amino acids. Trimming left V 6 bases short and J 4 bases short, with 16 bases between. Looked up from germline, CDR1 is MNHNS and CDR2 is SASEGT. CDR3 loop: CASSRLRGGGNTIYF. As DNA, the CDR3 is TGTGCCAGCAGCCGCCTGAGAGGCGGGGGAAACACCATATATTTT.